One T cell receptor (beta chain) is described in this entry. Its specificity is unknown. Looked up from germline, CDR1 is MNHEY and CDR2 is SVGAGI. The V end lost 4 bases, the J end lost 6 bases, and 13 bases lay between the germline ends. CDR3 length: 13 residues. This specimen belongs to a study of cytomegalovirus exposure and HLA in healthy donors. Data came from immunoSEQ multiplex PCR; TCRdb stores just in-frame clones and leaves some out. The sample includes approximately 220,000 clones, 80% to 85% of them seen just once. Study results and caveats: Cytomegalovirus association was assigned to more than 150 TCR beta chains.

While the first cohort had fewer than 850 subjects, the donors belonged to the separate validation cohort of 100 to 150 subjects. The source of this sequence is a woman in her thirties in good health and CMV-seropositive. The rearrangement joins TRBV6-5 to TRBJ2-7, with D tentatively TRBD1 (5 bases). Material: PBMCs. This chain's CDR3 is CASSSGRASEQYF. The CDR3 nucleotides read TGTGCCAGCAGTTCTGGCAGGGCTAGCGAGCAGTACTTC.